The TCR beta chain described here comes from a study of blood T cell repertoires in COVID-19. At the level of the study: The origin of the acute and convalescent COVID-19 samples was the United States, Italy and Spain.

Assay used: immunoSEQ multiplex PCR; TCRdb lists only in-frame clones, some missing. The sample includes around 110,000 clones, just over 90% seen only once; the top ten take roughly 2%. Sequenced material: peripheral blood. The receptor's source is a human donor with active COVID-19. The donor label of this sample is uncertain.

This chain's CDR3 is CASSLGDRPNTEAFF. CDR3 bases: TGTGCCAGCAGCTTGGGCGACAGGCCAAACACTGAAGCTTTCTTT. This chain connects TRBV5-4 to TRBJ1-1; perhaps TRBD1 as D (6 bases). Germline V gene sequence: CDR1 SGHNT, CDR2 YYREEE (reference sequence). The germline V and J ends were trimmed by 0 bases and 2 bases, with 11 bases remaining between them. This CDR3 region has 15 residues.